A single sample gave rise to the 22 T cell receptor beta chains below, sequenced in a study of vaccination effects on CD4 cells after COVID-19. Data came from immunoSEQ multiplex PCR; TCRdb stores just in-frame clones and leaves some out. The sample records tens of thousands of clones, 73% being singletons. CD4+ T cells were isolated after less than 13 days of culture. All study participants received two doses of BNT162b2 or mRNA-1273 vaccine. The antigens for these receptors are not known. The starting material was CD4+ T cells from PBMCs cultured without peptide, obtained after COVID-19 vaccination. These receptors were obtained from a human donor who received a COVID-19 vaccine.

This clone was picked up a small number of times. The J gene is TRBJ1-1, the V gene TRBV29-1; perhaps TRBD1 as D (5 bases). Germline V gene data show CDR1 as SQVTM and CDR2 as ANQGSEA. The CDR3 has 15 residues. Between the trimmed V and J ends, which lost 3 bases and 0 bases, there was a span of 14 bases. CDR3 region: CSVDGGSFMNTEAFF. The CDR3 nucleotides are TGCAGCGTTGACGGGGGGAGCTTCATGAACACTGAAGCTTTCTTT.

The chain uses TRBV6-6 and TRBJ2-7; D is possibly TRBD1 (6 bases). Germline assignment: CDR1 MNHNY and CDR2 SVGAGI (reference sequence). The CDR3 consists of 15 residues. Trimming left V 2 bases short and J 2 bases short, with 13 bases between. CDR3 sequence reads: CASSYKGEPTYEQYV. Written as DNA, the CDR3 is TGTGCCAGCAGTTACAAGGGGGAACCCACCTACGAGCAGTACGTC.

V usage is TRBV6-2 or TRBV6-3 and J usage is TRBJ1-2; D is uncertain. CDR3 length: 14 amino acids. Germline-derived CDR1 and CDR2 are MNHEY and SVGEGT. Between the trimmed V and J ends, which lost 4 bases and 5 bases, there was a span of 14 bases. CDR3: CASSSTEPRYGYTF. The CDR3 DNA reads TGTGCCAGCAGTTCCACAGAGCCCCGGTATGGCTACACCTTC.

This chain uses TRBV18 with TRBJ2-7; 8 bases fit TRBD1. The CDR3 totals 16 residues. J lost 5 bases, V lost 1 base, and 10 bases had no gene match. CDR1 is KGHSH, CDR2 LQKENI, per germline. CDR3 coding DNA: TGTGCCAGCTCACCACTTCCGGGACAGGACTTGCACGAGCAGTACGTC. Protein sequence: CASSPLPGQDLHEQYV.

The CDR3 region is CASGVGPRSNQPQHF. CDR3 DNA: TGTGCCAGCGGGGTGGGCCCTCGTAGCAATCAGCCCCAGCATTTT. The chain links TRBV28 to TRBJ1-5; D not certain. Trimming shortened V by 8 bases and J by 0 bases, and 14 bases separated the two germline ends. There are 15 residues in the CDR3. Germline V CDR1 and CDR2: MDHEN, SYDVKM.

The rearrangement links TRBV3-1 (or the pseudogene TRBV3-2) to TRBJ2-5; TRBD1 agrees at 10 bases. After removal of 4 bases from V and 6 bases from J, the junction contained 8 bases not matched to a gene. Germline assignment: CDR1 LGHDT and CDR2 YNNKEL (reference sequence). CDR3 length: 15 residues. CDR3 region: CASSPTTGGTQTQYF. The DNA of the CDR3 is TGTGCCAGCAGCCCTACGACAGGGGGCACGCAGACCCAGTACTTC.

Only a few counts were recorded for this clone. CDR3 in DNA: TGCGCCAGCAGCTTGGGGTCAGTCTCCTACAATGAGCAGTTCTTC. It specifies CASSLGSVSYNEQFF. The chain joins TRBV5-1 to TRBJ2-1; unclear D gene. Trimming removed 0 bases at V and 0 bases at J, with 7 bases between. The germline gives CDR1 SGHRS, CDR2 YFSETQ. The CDR3 has 15 amino acids.

The chain is built from TRBV6-5 and TRBJ1-2; D gene unclear. Germline CDR1 and CDR2: MNHEY and SVGAGI. CDR3 size: 14 residues. The germline V and J ends were trimmed by 4 bases and 4 bases, with 13 bases remaining between them. The CDR3 DNA sequence: TGTGCCAGCAGTTCAAACCTCATTTCCTATGGCTACACCTTC. The encoded protein is CASSSNLISYGYTF.

The V call is TRBV4-3, the J call TRBJ1-2; D gene unclear. The V gene's germline CDR1 is LGHNA and CDR2 YSLEER. The CDR3 contains 14 residues. Trimming took 1 base from V and 8 from J, leaving 14 bases between them. The DNA for the CDR3 is TGCGCCAGCAGCCAAGTAACGAAAGCGGGCGGCTACACCTTC. Protein: CASSQVTKAGGYTF.

This chain uses TRBV19 with TRBJ1-2, with TRBD1 matching over 7 bases. This CDR3 is 15 amino acids long. V dropped 6 bases and J dropped 3; count of bases not matched to a gene: 10. CDR1 is LNHDA and CDR2 is SQIVND in the germline V gene (reference sequence). Here the CDR3 DNA reads TGTGCCAGTAGAAACAGGGGATATGGGGACTATGGCTACACCTTC. This sequence encodes CASRNRGYGDYGYTF.

This rearrangement joins TRBV5-1 to TRBJ1-2; D is unresolved. Germline V gives CDR1 SGHRS, CDR2 YFSETQ. Trimming left V 2 bases short and J 1 base short, with 9 bases between. The CDR3 runs 14 residues. The CDR3 DNA sequence: TGCGCCAGCAGCTTTGGAGGGAATAACTATGGCTACACCTTC. As protein: CASSFGGNNYGYTF.

The chain carries TRBV7-3 and TRBJ2-1; weak D call: TRBD1 (5 bases). Looked up from germline, CDR1 is SGHTA and CDR2 is FQGTGA. The CDR3 totals 15 residues. Trimming left V 2 bases short and J 8 bases short, with 16 bases between. CDR3 DNA: TGTGCCAGCAGCTTATCCAGGGCCGGTGGGGATGAGCAGTTCTTC. Its protein product is CASSLSRAGGDEQFF.

This clone was seen a few times. This same CDR3 is encoded by further DNA sequences in the sample. The rearrangement uses TRBV5-1 and TRBJ2-2; D is unclear. From germline, CDR1 is SGHRS and CDR2 YFSETQ. There are 13 residues in the CDR3. Trimming removed 1 base from V and 2 bases from J, with 3 bases in between. CDR3 DNA: TGCGCCAGCAGCTTGCGCAACACCGGGGAGCTGTTTTTT. Residues: CASSLRNTGELFF.

The chain uses TRBV6-5 and TRBJ1-3; no reliable D call. In germline, CDR1 is MNHEY, CDR2 SVGAGI. The CDR3 consists of 13 residues. V lost 6 bases to trimming and J lost 0 bases, with 6 bases between them. The CDR3 region has the DNA TGTGCCAGCAGACAGAGCTCTGGAAACACCATATATTTT. Translating gives CASRQSSGNTIYF.

This clone was detected only once. The rearrangement links TRBV5-4 to TRBJ1-2; 12 nucleotides line up with TRBD1. In germline, CDR1 is SGHNT, CDR2 YYREEE (reference sequence). The length of the CDR3 is 18 residues. J was trimmed by 7 bases and V by 4 bases; bases with no gene match: 17. The CDR3 DNA reads as TGTGCCAGCAGCCGCATCCCGGGACAGGGGGCGGGAGTAAGTGGCTACACCTTC. Translated, it gives CASSRIPGQGAGVSGYTF.

The chain uses TRBV19 and TRBJ1-5; a possible D gene is TRBD1 (5 bases). The germline CDR1 and CDR2 sequences are LNHDA and SQIVND (reference sequence). Trimming shortened V by 6 bases and J by 3 bases, and 15 bases separated the two germline ends. The CDR3 loop spans 15 amino acids. The CDR3 is CASRPGRQPNQPQHF. CDR3 bases: TGTGCCAGTAGACCGGGGAGACAGCCCAATCAGCCCCAGCATTTT.

The chain recombines TRBV5-1 with TRBJ2-7, with 9 bases identical to TRBD1. The junction had 4 bases not matched to a gene; V was cut back by 10 bases and J by 5 bases. There are 11 residues in the CDR3. Germline lookup yields CDR1 SGHRS and CDR2 YFSETQ. The CDR3 region has the DNA TGCGCCCGGGACAGGGATCACGAGCAGTACGTC. Its translation is CARDRDHEQYV.

CDR3 DNA sequence: TGTGCCAGCAGCCAACTAAAGGGAGAGTACCAAGAGACCCAGTACTTC. Protein product: CASSQLKGEYQETQYF. The V gene is TRBV7-3, the J gene TRBJ2-5; perhaps TRBD2 as D (5 bases). Germline assignment: CDR1 SGHTA and CDR2 FQGTGA. V was trimmed by 5 bases and J by 0 bases, leaving 16 bases between them. This CDR3 is built from 16 residues.

The chain has TRBV6-2 or TRBV6-3 and TRBJ2-7; D is perhaps TRBD2 (6 bases). Germline CDR1 reads MNHEY; CDR2 reads SVGEGT. V was pared by 5 bases and J by 4 bases, with 12 bases between. This CDR3 is built from 13 residues. The CDR3 region is CASSTGLLYEQYV. CDR3 DNA: TGTGCCAGCAGTACGGGACTCCTATACGAGCAGTACGTC.

The chain joins TRBV5-5 to TRBJ1-2; TRBD1 might be the D (5 bases). Trimming took 4 bases from V and 7 from J, leaving 14 bases between them. The CDR3 extends over 13 amino acids. CDR1 and CDR2 (germline): SGHKS, YYEKEE (reference sequence). CDR3 in DNA: TGTGCCAGCAGCCCCGACAGTAGTGGTGGCTACACCTTC. Residues: CASSPDSSGGYTF.

The chain is built from TRBV10-1 and TRBJ1-6; unclear D gene. The CDR3 sequence is 10 residues long. The V end lost 11 bases, the J end lost 4 bases, and 3 bases lay between the germline ends. The germline CDR1 and CDR2 sequences are WNHNN and SYGVQD (reference sequence). The CDR3: CAGYNSPLHF. In nucleotides, the CDR3 is TGCGCCGGTTATAATTCACCCCTCCACTTT.

The gene calls are TRBV11-3 and TRBJ1-3; TRBD1 is a possible D gene (5 bases). The CDR3 runs to 16 residues. Germline V gene data show CDR1 as SGHNT and CDR2 as YENEEA. The V gene lost 2 bases and the J gene lost 4 bases, with 15 bases spanning the gap. The CDR3 DNA follows: TGTGCCAGCAGCTTATCGACAGAGGGCTCGGGAAACACCATATATTTT. Translation: CASSLSTEGSGNTIYF.